This T cell receptor beta chain was profiled in a study of blood T cell repertoires in COVID-19. Study overall: Acute and convalescent COVID-19 samples came from the United States, Italy and Spain.

This CDR3 is 16 amino acids long. The V and J ends lost 0 bases and 4 bases, in that order; junction bases with no gene match: 6. The germline gives CDR1 ENHRY, CDR2 SYGVKD. Only in-frame clones appear in the TCRdb table, and some are missing; sequencing was by immunoSEQ multiplex PCR. The sample holds approximately 70,000 clones, 70% to 85% seen once. Sequencing was performed on peripheral blood. This TCR derives from a man in his sixties with active or convalescent COVID-19. The J gene is TRBJ2-1, the V gene TRBV10-3; 7 nucleotides agree with TRBD1. In DNA form, the CDR3 reads TGTGCCATCAGTGAGTCATTAGGGGGCAAGTACAATGAGCAGTTCTTC. Its protein product is CAISESLGGKYNEQFF.